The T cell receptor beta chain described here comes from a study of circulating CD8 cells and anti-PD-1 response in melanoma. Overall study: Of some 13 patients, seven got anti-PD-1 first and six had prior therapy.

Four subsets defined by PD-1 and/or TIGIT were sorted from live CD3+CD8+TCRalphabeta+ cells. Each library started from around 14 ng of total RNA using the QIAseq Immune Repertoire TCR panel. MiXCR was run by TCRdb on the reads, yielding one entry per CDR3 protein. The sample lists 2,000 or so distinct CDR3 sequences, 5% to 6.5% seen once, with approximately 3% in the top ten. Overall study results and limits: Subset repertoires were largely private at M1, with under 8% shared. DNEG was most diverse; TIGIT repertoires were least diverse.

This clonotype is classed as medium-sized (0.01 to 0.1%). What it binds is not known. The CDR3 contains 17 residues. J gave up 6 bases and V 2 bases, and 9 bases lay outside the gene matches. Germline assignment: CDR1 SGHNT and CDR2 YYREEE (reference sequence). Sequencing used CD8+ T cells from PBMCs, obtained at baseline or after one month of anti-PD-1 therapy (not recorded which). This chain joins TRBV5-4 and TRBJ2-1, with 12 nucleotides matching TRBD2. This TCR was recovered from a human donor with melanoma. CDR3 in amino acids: CASSFGTSGLGVNEQFF. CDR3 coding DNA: TGTGCCAGCAGCTTTGGGACTAGCGGGCTTGGGGTCAATGAGCAGTTCTTC.